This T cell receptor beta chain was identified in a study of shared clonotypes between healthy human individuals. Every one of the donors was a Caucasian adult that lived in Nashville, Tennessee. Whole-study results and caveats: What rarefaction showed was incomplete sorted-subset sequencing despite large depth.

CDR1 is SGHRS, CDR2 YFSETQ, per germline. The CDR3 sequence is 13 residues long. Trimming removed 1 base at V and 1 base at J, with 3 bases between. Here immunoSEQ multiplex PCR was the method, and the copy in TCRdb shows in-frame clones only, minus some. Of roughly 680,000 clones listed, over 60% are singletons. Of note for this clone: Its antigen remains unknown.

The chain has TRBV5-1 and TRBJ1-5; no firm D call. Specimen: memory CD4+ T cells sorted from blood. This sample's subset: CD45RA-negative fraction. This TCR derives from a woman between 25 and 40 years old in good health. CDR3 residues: CASSLWSNQPQHF. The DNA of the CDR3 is TGCGCCAGCAGCTTGTGGAGCAATCAGCCCCAGCATTTT.